The 9 T cell receptor beta chains in this list originate from one sample, sequenced in a study of T cell responses to AZD1222 COVID-19 vaccine. Produced via immunoSEQ multiplex PCR; TCRdb's table is partial and in-frame only. The sample holds some 84,000 clones, around 88% seen once. The material sequenced was peripheral blood, taken 28 days after the second AZD1222 dose. These receptors all come from an adult who received the AZD1222 COVID-19 vaccine.

This clone occurred once. This rearrangement joins TRBV5-1 to TRBJ2-2; D unresolved. Germline CDR1 and CDR2: SGHRS and YFSETQ. This CDR3 region has 15 residues. Trimming removed 0 bases from V and 0 bases from J, with 6 bases in between. CDR3 DNA sequence: TGCGCCAGCAGCTTGGACAGTACGAACACCGGGGAGCTGTTTTTT. As protein: CASSLDSTNTGELFF.

V gene TRBV7-2 combines with J gene TRBJ2-2; D perhaps matches TRBD1 (6 bases). V was clipped by 9 bases and J by 0 bases, with 17 bases between them. This CDR3 spans 16 amino acids. Germline V gene data show CDR1 as SGHTA and CDR2 as FQGNSA. CDR3 DNA: TGTGCCAGTCTAGCTTCGACAGGCCCGAACACCGGGGAGCTGTTTTTT. Encoded protein: CASLASTGPNTGELFF.

This rearrangement joins TRBV6-5 to TRBJ1-1, with 8 bases that match TRBD1. The CDR3 has 14 amino acids. Per germline, CDR1 MNHEY and CDR2 SVGAGI. The V segment lost 5 bases and the J segment 1 base; nucleotides outside the gene matches: 3. The CDR3 nucleotides are TGTGCCAGCAGTCCAGGGGGCCGGAACACTGAAGCTTTCTTT. Protein product: CASSPGGRNTEAFF.

This clone has only a few counts. This rearrangement joins TRBV6-5 to TRBJ1-3; unclear D gene. The V end lost 0 bases, the J end lost 0 bases, and 9 bases lay between the germline ends. Germline V lookup: CDR1 MNHEY, CDR2 SVGAGI. There are 16 residues in the CDR3. The DNA of the CDR3 is TGTGCCAGCAGTTACTCCGCCAGCAGCTCTGGAAACACCATATATTTT. This encodes CASSYSASSSGNTIYF.

The rearrangement uses TRBV14 and TRBJ1-2; D is possibly TRBD1 (6 bases). The CDR3 loop spans 14 amino acids. CDR1 is SGHDN, CDR2 FVKESK, per germline. Trimming took 4 bases from V and 3 from J, leaving 12 bases between them. CDR3 DNA: TGTGCCAGCAGCCCGACGACAGGTTACTATGGCTACACCTTC. As protein: CASSPTTGYYGYTF.

The chain links TRBV4-1 to TRBJ1-1; 8 positions match TRBD1. Germline V lookup: CDR1 MGHRA, CDR2 YSYEKL. The ends lost 1 base at V and 5 bases at J; junction bases unmatched: 6. The CDR3 has 15 amino acids. In DNA, the CDR3 is TGCGCCAGCAGCCAAGGGGACAGGCTCGAAACTGAAGCTTTCTTT. Encoded protein: CASSQGDRLETEAFF.

The chain employs TRBV4-3 and TRBJ2-7; D remains unclear. From germline, CDR1 is LGHNA and CDR2 YSLEER. The CDR3 consists of 16 residues. V was pared by 1 base and J by 1 base, with 14 bases between. In DNA form, the CDR3 reads TGCGCCAGCAGCCAAGGTTGGACGGAGCGATCCTACGAGCAGTACTTC. This gives the protein CASSQGWTERSYEQYF.

The chain carries TRBV5-1 and TRBJ2-7; no reliable D call. The germline CDR1 and CDR2 sequences are SGHRS and YFSETQ. This CDR3 region has 12 residues. V was clipped by 4 bases and J by 4 bases, with 9 bases between them. CDR3 protein: CASSTDRYEQYF. The CDR3 region has the DNA TGCGCCAGCAGCACGGACCGTTACGAGCAGTACTTC.

This sequence joins TRBV9 and TRBJ1-3; 7 bases align to TRBD1. This CDR3 spans 16 amino acids. V lost 4 bases and J lost 2; bases outside the gene matches: 9. CDR1 is SGDLS, CDR2 YYNGEE, per germline. The CDR3, as DNA: TGTGCCAGCAGCATCCAAGACAGGGTACCTGGAAACACCATATATTTT. Translated: CASSIQDRVPGNTIYF.